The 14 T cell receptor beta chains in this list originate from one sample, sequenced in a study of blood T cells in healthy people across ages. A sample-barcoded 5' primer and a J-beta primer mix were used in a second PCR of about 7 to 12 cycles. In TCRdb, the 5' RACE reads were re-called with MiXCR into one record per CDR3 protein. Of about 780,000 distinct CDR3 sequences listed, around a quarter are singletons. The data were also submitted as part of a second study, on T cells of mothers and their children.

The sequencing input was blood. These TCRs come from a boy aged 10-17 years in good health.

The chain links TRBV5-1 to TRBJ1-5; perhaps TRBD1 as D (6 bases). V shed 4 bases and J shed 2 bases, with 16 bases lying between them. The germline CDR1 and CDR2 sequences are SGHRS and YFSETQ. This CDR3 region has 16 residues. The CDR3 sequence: CASSAVGGAGNQPQHF. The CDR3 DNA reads TGCGCCAGCAGCGCTGTGGGGGGCGCGGGCAATCAGCCCCAGCATTTT.

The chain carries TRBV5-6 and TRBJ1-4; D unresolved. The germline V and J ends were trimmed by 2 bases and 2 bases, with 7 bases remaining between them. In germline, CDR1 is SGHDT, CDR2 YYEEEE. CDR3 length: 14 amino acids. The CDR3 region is CASSFPATNEKLFF. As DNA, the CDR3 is TGTGCCAGCAGCTTCCCGGCGACTAATGAAAAACTGTTTTTT.

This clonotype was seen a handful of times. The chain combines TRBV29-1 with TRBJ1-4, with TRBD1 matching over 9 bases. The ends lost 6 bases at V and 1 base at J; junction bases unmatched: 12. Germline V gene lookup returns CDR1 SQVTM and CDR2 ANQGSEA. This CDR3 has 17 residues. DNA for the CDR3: TGCAGCGTAACACCCACAGGGGGCGGTGGAACTAATGAAAAACTGTTTTTT. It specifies CSVTPTGGGGTNEKLFF.

The CDR3 DNA follows: TGTGCCAGCAGCCGGGACAGGGGGCAGCATGGCTACACCTTC. Amino acid sequence: CASSRDRGQHGYTF. The gene calls are TRBV6-5 and TRBJ1-2; the match to TRBD1 covers 12 bases. Germline-derived CDR1 and CDR2 are MNHEY and SVGAGI. The CDR3 has 14 residues. V shed 6 bases and J 6 bases; nucleotides not matched to a gene: 5.

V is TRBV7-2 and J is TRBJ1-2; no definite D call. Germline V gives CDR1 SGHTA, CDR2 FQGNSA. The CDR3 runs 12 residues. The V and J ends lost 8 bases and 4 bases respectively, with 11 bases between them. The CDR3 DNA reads TGTGCCAGCTTGGGAGCCGGCTATGGCTACACCTTC. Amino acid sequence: CASLGAGYGYTF.

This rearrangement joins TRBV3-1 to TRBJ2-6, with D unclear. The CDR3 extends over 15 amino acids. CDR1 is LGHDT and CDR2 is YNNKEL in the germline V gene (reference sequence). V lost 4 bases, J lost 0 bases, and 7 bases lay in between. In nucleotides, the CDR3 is TGTGCCAGCAGCCCCGTTAACTCTGGGGCCAACGTCCTGACTTTC. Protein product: CASSPVNSGANVLTF.

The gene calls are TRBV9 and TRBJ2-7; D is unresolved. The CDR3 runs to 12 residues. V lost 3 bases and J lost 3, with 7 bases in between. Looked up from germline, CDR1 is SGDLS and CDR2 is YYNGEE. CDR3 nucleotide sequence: TGTGCCAGCAGCGGGGGTGACTACGAGCAGTACTTC. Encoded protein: CASSGGDYEQYF.

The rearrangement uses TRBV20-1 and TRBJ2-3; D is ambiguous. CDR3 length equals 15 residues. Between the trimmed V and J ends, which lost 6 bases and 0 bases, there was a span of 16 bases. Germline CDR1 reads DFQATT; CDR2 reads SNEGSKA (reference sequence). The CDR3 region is CSARPLIPSTDTQYF. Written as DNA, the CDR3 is TGCAGTGCCCGACCATTGATTCCTAGCACAGATACGCAGTATTTT.

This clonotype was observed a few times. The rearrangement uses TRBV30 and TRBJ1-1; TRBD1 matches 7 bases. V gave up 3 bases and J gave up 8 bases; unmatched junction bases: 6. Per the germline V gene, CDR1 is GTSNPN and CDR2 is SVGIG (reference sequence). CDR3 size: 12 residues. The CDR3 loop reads CAWSVGQEEAFF. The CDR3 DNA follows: TGTGCCTGGAGCGTAGGACAGGAAGAAGCTTTCTTT.

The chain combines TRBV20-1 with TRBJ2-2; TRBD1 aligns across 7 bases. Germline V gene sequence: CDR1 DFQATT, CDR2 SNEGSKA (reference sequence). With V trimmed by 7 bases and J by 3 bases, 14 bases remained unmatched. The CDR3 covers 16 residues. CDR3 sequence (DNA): TGCAGTGTTGTGAGGGGCGCTACAGGGGACACCGGGGAGCTGTTTTTT. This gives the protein CSVVRGATGDTGELFF.

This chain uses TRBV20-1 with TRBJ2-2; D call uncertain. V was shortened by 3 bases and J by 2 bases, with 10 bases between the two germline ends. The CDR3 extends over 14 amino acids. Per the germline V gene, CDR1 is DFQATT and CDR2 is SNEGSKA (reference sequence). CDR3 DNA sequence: TGCAGTGCTAGTGGGAACACAAACACCGGGGAGCTGTTTTTT. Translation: CSASGNTNTGELFF.

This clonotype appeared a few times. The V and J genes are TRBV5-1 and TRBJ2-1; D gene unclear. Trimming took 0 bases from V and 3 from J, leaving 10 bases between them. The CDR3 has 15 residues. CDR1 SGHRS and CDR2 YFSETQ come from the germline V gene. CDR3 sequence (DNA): TGCGCCAGCAGCTTGGAAGGGAACCACTACAATGAGCAGTTCTTC. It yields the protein CASSLEGNHYNEQFF.

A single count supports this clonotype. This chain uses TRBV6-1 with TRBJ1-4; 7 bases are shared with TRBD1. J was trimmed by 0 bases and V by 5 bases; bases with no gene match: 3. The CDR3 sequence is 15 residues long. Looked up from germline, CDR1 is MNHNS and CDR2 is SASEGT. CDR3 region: CASSTGAATNEKLFF. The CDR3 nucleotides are TGTGCCAGCAGTACAGGGGCTGCAACTAATGAAAAACTGTTTTTT.

The CDR3 sequence is CASSPPRLSNTGELFF. The CDR3 nucleotides are TGTGCCAGCAGCCCCCCCAGGCTTTCGAACACCGGGGAGCTGTTTTTT. V usage is TRBV4-2 and J usage is TRBJ2-2; D gene unclear. This CDR3 region has 16 residues. With 4 bases removed from V and 0 bases from J, the gap between germline ends came to 12 bases. In germline, CDR1 is LGHNA, CDR2 YNFKEQ.